This entry lists 26 T cell receptor beta chains sequenced from one sample in a study of post-analysis software for immune sequencing data. Study outcomes and limitations: The study found TRBV5-6, TRBV5-1 and TRBV20-1 among 5 or 6 TRBV segments more frequent in patients than controls.

TCR beta cDNA libraries had unique molecular identifiers. TCRdb used MiXCR to reprocess the PCR reads, holding one entry per CDR3 protein. This table holds hundreds of thousands of distinct CDR3 sequences, 55% to 70% found once. Their target antigens are unknown. The sequenced sample was blood. These receptors were collected from a girl aged 2-10 years with multiple sclerosis.

This chain connects TRBV7-2 to TRBJ2-1; the D gene is possibly TRBD2 (6 bases). The CDR3 length is 14 residues. The V end lost 5 bases, the J end lost 9 bases, and 17 bases lay between the germline ends. Looked up from germline, CDR1 is SGHTA and CDR2 is FQGNSA. The CDR3 sequence: CASSPTRLVSEQFF. DNA of the CDR3: TGTGCCAGCAGCCCCACCCGACTAGTATCTGAGCAGTTCTTC. The full variable domain, rest sourced from reference TRBV7-2 and TRBJ2-1, is GAGVSQSPSNKVTEKGKDVELRCDPISGHTALYWYRQSLGQGLEFLIYFQGNSAPDKSGLPSDRFSAERTGGSVSTLTIQRTQQEDSAVYLCASSPTRLVSEQFFGPGTRLTVL.

This clonotype was recorded a few times. V usage is TRBV28 and J usage is TRBJ1-5, with 9 bases lining up with TRBD1. Germline CDR1 and CDR2: MDHEN and SYDVKM. The CDR3 has 18 residues. V trimming: 4 bases; J trimming: 0 bases; junction bases outside the gene matches: 10. CDR3 protein: CASSYPGQGTYSNQPQHF. Written as DNA, the CDR3 is TGTGCCAGCAGTTACCCGGGACAGGGAACTTATAGCAATCAGCCCCAGCATTTT.

This chain connects TRBV5-1 to TRBJ2-5; TRBD1 matches at 7 bases. The CDR3 consists of 15 residues. Germline V lookup: CDR1 SGHRS, CDR2 YFSETQ. V gave up 3 bases and J gave up 3 bases; unmatched junction bases: 8. The CDR3 coding sequence is TGCGCCAGCAGCTCATACTTTGGACAGGAAGAGACCCAGTACTTC. This codes for CASSSYFGQEETQYF.

This chain links TRBV5-1 with TRBJ2-4, with D perhaps TRBD1 (6 bases). TRBJ2-7 explains the end of the DNA better; the J call may be wrong. The germline gives CDR1 SGHRS, CDR2 YFSETQ. The CDR3 has 14 residues. In DNA form, the CDR3 reads TGCGCCAGCAGCTTTCAAAGACAGGCCTACGAGCAGTACTTC. As protein: CASSFQRQAYEQYF.

The chain combines TRBV2 with TRBJ2-1; perhaps TRBD2 as D (6 bases). This CDR3 has 13 residues. Trimming stripped 6 bases from V and 5 bases from J, with 11 bases between. Germline loops: CDR1 SNHLY, CDR2 FYNNEI. The CDR3 spells CASRDYLNNEQFF. For the CDR3, the DNA is TGTGCCAGCAGGGACTACCTCAACAATGAGCAGTTCTTC. The entire variable domain, with the rest obtained from reference TRBV2 and TRBJ2-1, is as follows: EPEVTQTPSHQVTQMGQEVILRCVPISNHLYFYWYRQILGQKVEFLVSFYNNEISEKSEIFDDQFSVERPDGSNFTLKIRSTKLEDSAMYFCASRDYLNNEQFFGPGTRLTVL.

The chain carries TRBV12-3 or TRBV12-4 and TRBJ2-1; 8 nucleotides align to TRBD1. V was pared by 6 bases and J by 4 bases, with 5 bases of the junction left unmatched. This CDR3 spans 14 amino acids. The CDR3 reads CASSRDRTYNEQFF. As DNA, the CDR3 is TGTGCCAGCAGCCGGGACAGGACATACAATGAGCAGTTCTTC.

This chain joins TRBV18 and TRBJ2-7, with TRBD1 matching over 8 bases. Germline CDR1 and CDR2: KGHSH and LQKENI. This CDR3 comprises 14 residues. Germline trimming cut 3 bases from V and 2 bases from J; bases unmatched to any gene: 3. The CDR3 DNA reads as TGTGCCAGCTCACCTAGGACAGGGACCTACGAGCAGTACTTC. Translating it yields CASSPRTGTYEQYF.

J is TRBJ2-2 and V is TRBV5-1, with D possibly being TRBD1 (5 bases). The CDR3 totals 15 residues. CDR1 is SGHRS and CDR2 is YFSETQ in the germline V gene. Between the trimmed V and J ends, which lost 0 bases and 3 bases, there was a span of 9 bases. The CDR3 bases are TGCGCCAGCAGCTTGGGGCAGGGTGACACCGGGGAGCTGTTTTTT. This encodes CASSLGQGDTGELFF.

This clonotype showed up just a few times. The rearrangement joins TRBV5-1 to TRBJ2-1; 11 bases line up with TRBD2. Trimming cost V 4 bases and J 0 bases; bases outside gene matches: 9. The CDR3 consists of 18 residues. Germline lookup yields CDR1 SGHRS and CDR2 YFSETQ. The CDR3 here is CASSAGTSGPSSYNEQFF. As DNA, the CDR3 is TGCGCCAGCAGCGCCGGGACTAGCGGACCGAGCTCCTACAATGAGCAGTTCTTC.

This clonotype was seen a few times. The rearrangement links TRBV5-6 to TRBJ2-6; D possibly uses TRBD1 or TRBD2 (6 bases each). Germline CDR1 reads SGHDT; CDR2 reads YYEEEE. Trimming stripped 4 bases from V and 2 bases from J, with 10 bases between. The CDR3 sequence is 15 residues long. CDR3 protein: CASSPRGAGANVLTF. CDR3 nucleotide sequence: TGTGCCAGCAGCCCGAGGGGGGCTGGGGCCAACGTCCTGACTTTC. Full variable domain (rest looked up from reference TRBV5-6 and TRBJ2-6): DAGVTQSPTHLIKTRGQQVTLRCSPKSGHDTVSWYQQALGQGPQFIFQYYEEEERQRGNFPDRFSGHQFPNYSSELNVNALLLGDSALYLCASSPRGAGANVLTFGAGSRLTVL.

V gene TRBV5-1 combines with J gene TRBJ2-1; TRBD1 matches 8 bases. In germline, CDR1 is SGHRS, CDR2 YFSETQ. The CDR3 totals 20 residues. J gave up 4 bases and V 0 bases, and 18 bases lay outside the gene matches. The CDR3: CASSLDWVDWTGQVYNEQFF. The CDR3 bases are TGCGCCAGCAGCTTGGACTGGGTTGATTGGACGGGACAGGTTTACAATGAGCAGTTCTTC.

This clonotype appeared a few times. The rearrangement links TRBV6-6 to TRBJ2-7, with 10 bases fitting TRBD1. V was clipped by 2 bases and J by 6 bases; unmatched bases: 10. The CDR3 totals 16 residues. Germline-derived CDR1 and CDR2 are MNHNY and SVGAGI (reference sequence). The CDR3 region has the DNA TGTGCCAGCAGTTACCTGATTGGGACAGGGGTGACCGAGCAGTACTTC. It translates to CASSYLIGTGVTEQYF.

This chain joins TRBV20-1 and TRBJ2-1, with D perhaps TRBD2 (5 bases). Germline-derived CDR1 and CDR2 are DFQATT and SNEGSKA (reference sequence). This CDR3 has 18 residues. Between the trimmed V and J ends, which lost 2 bases and 0 bases, there was a span of 20 bases. The CDR3: CSARRVRGTIRSYNEQFF. In nucleotides, the CDR3 is TGCAGTGCTAGAAGGGTCCGGGGAACGATCCGCTCCTACAATGAGCAGTTCTTC.

The chain combines TRBV7-2 with TRBJ2-7; D is ambiguous. Per the germline V gene, CDR1 is SGHTA and CDR2 is FQGNSA. The V gene lost 2 bases and the J gene lost 0 bases, with 8 bases spanning the gap. CDR3 size: 14 residues. The CDR3 loop reads CASSLFSASYEQYF. CDR3 nucleotide sequence: TGTGCCAGCAGCTTATTTTCTGCCTCCTACGAGCAGTACTTC.

V usage is TRBV29-1 and J usage is TRBJ2-7, with unresolved D. Germline V gives CDR1 SQVTM, CDR2 ANQGSEA. Trimming took 4 bases from V and 6 from J, leaving 13 bases between them. The CDR3 is 12 amino acids. CDR3 bases: TGCAGCGTTGCAAGCAGAATAGGCGAGCAGTACTTC. Its protein product is CSVASRIGEQYF.

This clonotype was detected only a few times. The chain recombines TRBV6-1 with TRBJ1-5; TRBD1 might be the D (6 bases). Germline CDR1 is MNHNS and CDR2 is SASEGT. The germline V and J ends were trimmed by 5 bases and 6 bases, with 11 bases remaining between them. The length of the CDR3 is 13 residues. The CDR3 is CASSLRGGQPQHF. The DNA of the CDR3 is TGTGCCAGCAGTCTACGAGGGGGTCAGCCCCAGCATTTT.

The chain employs TRBV4-1 and TRBJ2-5; TRBD2 matches at 8 bases. Losses at the gene ends were 3 bases for V and 1 base for J; bases not matched to a gene: 10. CDR3 size: 17 residues. Per the germline V gene, CDR1 is MGHRA and CDR2 is YSYEKL. The CDR3 protein is CASSQGTGGRLQETQYF. DNA of the CDR3: TGCGCCAGCAGCCAGGGGACTGGCGGGAGGCTCCAAGAGACCCAGTACTTC.

This clonotype was seen more than once but under ten times. The chain couples TRBV7-3 to TRBJ2-5, with a weak D call TRBD2 (6 bases). The V end was cut by 5 bases, the J end by 11 bases, with 15 bases between. Germline V gene lookup returns CDR1 SGHTA and CDR2 FQGTGA. This CDR3 has 12 residues. The CDR3 spells CASSPGLPLQYF. The CDR3 DNA reads TGTGCCAGCAGCCCGGGACTGCCGTTGCAGTACTTC. The full variable domain, with the rest looked up from reference TRBV7-3 and TRBJ2-5, is GAGVSQTPSNKVTEKGKYVELRCDPISGHTALYWYRQSLGQGPEFLIYFQGTGAADDSGLPNDRFFAVRPEGSVSTLKIQRTERGDSAVYLCASSPGLPLQYFGPGTRLLVL.

The table lists this clonotype with a few counts. The rearrangement uses TRBV7-8 and TRBJ1-1; maybe TRBD1 (6 bases). The CDR3 is 13 residues long. Germline CDR1 is SGHVS and CDR2 is FQNEAQ. V shed 5 bases and J shed 4 bases, with 11 bases lying between them. CDR3 DNA sequence: TGTGCCAGCAGCCAGGGGAGGGGCACTGAAGCTTTCTTT. This encodes CASSQGRGTEAFF.

This clonotype occurred a few times. The chain uses TRBV5-1 and TRBJ2-5; D is unclear. The CDR3 is made up of 14 amino acids. Looked up from germline, CDR1 is SGHRS and CDR2 is YFSETQ. Trimming shortened V by 0 bases and J by 1 base, and 7 bases separated the two germline ends. This chain's CDR3 is CASSLGATQETQYF. The DNA of the CDR3 is TGCGCCAGCAGCTTGGGGGCAACCCAAGAGACCCAGTACTTC.

This sequence joins TRBV6-6 and TRBJ2-3; D is perhaps TRBD1 (5 bases). Trimming took 0 bases from V and 4 from J, leaving 17 bases between them. Per the germline V gene, CDR1 is MNHNY and CDR2 is SVGAGI (reference sequence). The CDR3 extends over 17 amino acids. The CDR3: CASSYSQGALTSDTQYF. The DNA for the CDR3 is TGTGCCAGCAGTTACTCCCAAGGGGCCCTGACATCAGATACGCAGTATTTT.

The rearrangement uses TRBV15 and TRBJ1-1, with 8 positions matching TRBD1. This CDR3 is built from 15 residues. V shed 2 bases, J shed 1 base, and the junction held 3 bases outside the gene matches. Per the germline V gene, CDR1 is LNHNV and CDR2 is YYDKDF (reference sequence). CDR3 region: CATSRPQGANTEAFF. In DNA, the CDR3 is TGTGCCACCAGCAGACCTCAGGGGGCGAACACTGAAGCTTTCTTT.

The V gene is TRBV7-6, the J gene TRBJ2-5; TRBD1 agrees at 7 bases. Germline CDR1 and CDR2: SGHVS and FNYEAQ. The CDR3 runs to 15 residues. J gave up 5 bases and V 0 bases, and 6 bases lay outside the gene matches. CDR3 nucleotide sequence: TGTGCCAGCAGCTTAGCGGGCACCAGGGGGGAGACCCAGTACTTC. The encoded protein is CASSLAGTRGETQYF.

The genes are TRBV20-1 and TRBJ2-3, with D possibly being TRBD2 (6 bases). The CDR3 has 13 amino acids. Germline V gene data show CDR1 as DFQATT and CDR2 as SNEGSKA (reference sequence). V was pared by 6 bases and J by 2 bases, with 12 bases between. The chain's CDR3 is CSAPGENTDTQYF. For the CDR3, the DNA is TGCAGTGCGCCGGGGGAGAACACAGATACGCAGTATTTT.

V gene TRBV7-2 combines with J gene TRBJ1-1, with D possibly TRBD1 on 6 matching bases. Germline assignment: CDR1 SGHTA and CDR2 FQGNSA. Trimming took off 5 bases at V and 8 bases at J, with 12 bases between the two ends. The CDR3 spans 12 residues. The CDR3 DNA is TGTGCCAGCAGCCCTCGGACAGTCGAAGCTTTCTTT. Its translation: CASSPRTVEAFF. The entire variable domain, with the rest obtained from reference TRBV7-2 and TRBJ1-1, is as follows: GAGVSQSPSNKVTEKGKDVELRCDPISGHTALYWYRQSLGQGLEFLIYFQGNSAPDKSGLPSDRFSAERTGGSVSTLTIQRTQQEDSAVYLCASSPRTVEAFFGQGTRLTVV.

This chain uses TRBV19 with TRBJ1-2; 7 bases are shared with TRBD1. Germline CDR1 and CDR2: LNHDA and SQIVND (reference sequence). V dropped 4 bases and J dropped 6; count of bases not matched to a gene: 11. The CDR3 has 15 amino acids. DNA for the CDR3: TGTGCCAGTAGTAGATTAAAGACAGGGCGGAATGGCTACACCTTC. Protein sequence: CASSRLKTGRNGYTF.